Presented here are 3 T cell receptor beta chains from one specimen sequenced in a study of blood T cell repertoires in COVID-19. Profiled with immunoSEQ multiplex PCR; TCRdb holds only in-frame clones, not every one. The sample includes fewer than 450,000 clones, more than 70% of them seen just once. Sequenced material: peripheral blood. These receptor sequences come from an older woman with COVID-19, enrolled during active disease.

V usage is TRBV15 and J usage is TRBJ1-4; D is uncertain. V lost 5 bases, J lost 8 bases, and 12 bases lay in between. CDR3 length equals 13 residues. Germline V CDR1 and CDR2: LNHNV, YYDKDF (reference sequence). DNA for the CDR3: TGTGCCACCAGCGGTGGGGAGGGAGAAAAACTGTTTTTT. Protein product: CATSGGEGEKLFF.

The chain carries TRBV2 and TRBJ1-2; the match to TRBD1 covers 8 bases. Germline V gene lookup returns CDR1 SNHLY and CDR2 FYNNEI. CDR3 length: 16 amino acids. V was pared by 0 bases and J by 5 bases, with 8 bases of the junction left unmatched. The DNA for the CDR3 is TGTGCCAGCAGTGAAGCGGGGACAGGTGGGTCTTATGGCTACACCTTC. Its protein product is CASSEAGTGGSYGYTF.

In the case of this clone: It is likely a read error, because the conserved phenylalanine at the end of the CDR3 is missing. The limits of the CDR3 on the DNA are not certain, so only TCRdb's listed CDR3 is given. The V gene is TRBV18, the J gene TRBJ2-7; the table's D call TRBD1 went unverified against the DNA. CDR1 and CDR2 from the germline V gene are KGHSH and LQKENI. The CDR3 extends over 12 residues, inclusive of both ends. The CDR3 loop is CASSADRVVFRI.